Presented here are 9 T cell receptor beta chains from one specimen sequenced in a study of blood T cell repertoires in COVID-19. Generated by immunoSEQ multiplex PCR, the TCRdb table keeps only in-frame clones and is missing some. The sample holds about 220,000 clones, 65% to 85% seen once. Sequenced: peripheral blood. These receptors originate from a woman aged 60-70 years with acute or convalescent COVID-19.

The chain has TRBV9 and TRBJ2-2; TRBD2 aligns across 7 bases. The germline CDR1 and CDR2 sequences are SGDLS and YYNGEE. CDR3 length equals 16 residues. V gave up 4 bases and J gave up 2 bases; unmatched junction bases: 8. In DNA form, the CDR3 reads TGTGCCAGCAGCCTCGGGGCTAGCGGAAACACCGGGGAGCTGTTTTTT. Translating gives CASSLGASGNTGELFF.

CDR3 nucleotides: TGCGCCAGCAGCCAGTACCGGAGCGTTGGAACCGGGGAGCTGTTTTTT. Translation: CASSQYRSVGTGELFF. This chain uses TRBV4-3 with TRBJ2-2; no reliable D call. The germline gives CDR1 LGHNA, CDR2 YSLEER. Trimming took off 3 bases at V and 5 bases at J, with 16 bases between the two ends. CDR3 length: 16 residues.

The V gene is TRBV28, the J gene TRBJ1-5; D uncertain. V lost 6 bases, J lost 2 bases, and 8 bases lay in between. CDR1 MDHEN and CDR2 SYDVKM come from the germline V gene. This CDR3 spans 13 amino acids. CDR3 loop: CASRDAGNQPQHF. The CDR3 DNA follows: TGTGCCAGCAGGGATGCGGGCAATCAGCCCCAGCATTTT.

This chain joins TRBV9 and TRBJ1-1, with D maybe TRBD1 (5 bases). Germline CDR1 reads SGDLS; CDR2 reads YYNGEE. CDR3 size: 13 residues. Trimming took 4 bases from V and 5 from J, leaving 12 bases between them. CDR3 in DNA: TGTGCCAGCAGCCCCGGGGGGGGGACTGAAGCTTTCTTT. Protein sequence: CASSPGGGTEAFF.

The rearrangement links TRBV7-9 to TRBJ2-7; 11 positions match TRBD2. V dropped 7 bases and J dropped 5; count of bases not matched to a gene: 7. CDR1 and CDR2 from the germline V gene are SEHNR and FQNEAQ (reference sequence). The CDR3 contains 14 residues. The CDR3 is CASNPPGLADEQYF. CDR3 DNA: TGTGCCAGCAACCCACCGGGACTAGCGGACGAGCAGTACTTC. The complete variable domain, with remaining parts taken from reference TRBV7-9 and TRBJ2-7, reads DTGVSQNPRHKITKRGQNVTFRCDPISEHNRLYWYRQTLGQGPEFLTYFQNEAQLEKSRLLSDRFSAERPKGSFSTLEIQRTEQGDSAMYLCASNPPGLADEQYFGPGTRLTVT.

The chain is built from TRBV11-2 and TRBJ2-7, with D unresolved. The CDR3 covers 14 residues. Germline V gives CDR1 SGHAT, CDR2 FQNNGV. Trimming cost V 0 bases and J 2 bases, with 8 bases left between them. The CDR3 is CASSLDLGTYEQYF. DNA for the CDR3: TGTGCCAGCAGCTTAGATCTAGGAACCTACGAGCAGTACTTC.

As to this clone: The junction shows a germline mismatch at one end, possibly a read error. The chain joins TRBV5-6 to TRBJ1-2; tentative D call: TRBD1 (5 bases). Germline loops: CDR1 SGHDT, CDR2 YYEEEE. CDR3 size: 17 residues. The CDR3, as DNA: TGTGCCAGCAGCTTGGGCCACAGGATGAGTTTTAACTATGGCCACACCTTC. The encoded protein is CASSLGHRMSFNYGHTF. Full variable domain (outside the CDR3, taken from reference TRBV5-6 and TRBJ1-2): DAGVTQSPTHLIKTRGQQVTLRCSPKSGHDTVSWYQQALGQGPQFIFQYYEEEERQRGNFPDRFSGHQFPNYSSELNVNALLLGDSALYLCASSLGHRMSFNYGHTFGSGTRLTVV.

V and J are TRBV2 and TRBJ1-2, with TRBD1 identical over 10 bases. Germline V gene sequence: CDR1 SNHLY, CDR2 FYNNEI. Trimming at V came to 8 bases and at J to 8 bases, leaving 11 bases not matched to a gene. This CDR3 is built from 14 residues. The CDR3 spells CASETIGTGVGYTF. CDR3 coding DNA: TGTGCCAGCGAAACAATCGGGACAGGGGTAGGCTACACCTTC.

The CDR3 reads CASSQVGTSGGAELFF. The CDR3 region has the DNA TGCGCCAGCAGCCAAGTAGGGACTAGCGGGGGGGCGGAGCTGTTTTTT. This chain connects TRBV4-3 to TRBJ2-2; TRBD2 matches 16 bases. CDR1 and CDR2 (germline): LGHNA, YSLEER. The V and J ends lost 1 base and 10 bases, in that order; junction bases with no gene match: 3. The CDR3 length is 16 residues.